A selection of T cell receptor beta chains follows, all from one sample in a study of cytomegalovirus exposure and HLA in healthy donors. TCRdb keeps only in-frame clones here, not all; method: immunoSEQ multiplex PCR. The sample lists 120,000 or so clones; around nine tenths were seen once. The specimen was PBMCs. All receptors derive from a woman aged 18-29 years in good health and CMV-seronegative. CDR3s include the opening cysteine and the closing phenylalanine or tryptophan. D genes are given only for firm matches. Not all rows give a size; the values are once, few, many and, for expanded clones, a class.

CDR3nt: TGTGCCAGCTTAACGGGGGTGGAGACTGAAGCTTTCTTT; CDR3aa: CASLTGVETEAFF; v_gene: TRBV18; d_gene: -; j_gene: TRBJ1-1; abundance: -
CDR3nt: TGTGCCAGCCACCACGCCGCCGGCGGGGGATTTCAAGAGACCCAGTACTTC; CDR3aa: CASHHAAGGGFQETQYF; v_gene: TRBV7-9; d_gene: TRBD2; j_gene: TRBJ2-5; abundance: once
CDR3nt: TGCGCCAGCAGCCAAGTGGCCGCAGTAGCGGGAGATTTAGATGAGCAGTTCTTC; CDR3aa: CASSQVAAVAGDLDEQFF; v_gene: TRBV4-1; d_gene: TRBD2; j_gene: TRBJ2-1; abundance: once
CDR3nt: TGTGCCAGCAGGGACGACGGGAAGAAGTACGAGCAGTACTTC; CDR3aa: CASRDDGKKYEQYF; v_gene: TRBV28; d_gene: -; j_gene: TRBJ2-7; abundance: once
CDR3nt: TGTGCCAGCAGCAAATGGACAGGGGCGCCCCACAATGAGCAGTTCTTC; CDR3aa: CASSKWTGAPHNEQFF; v_gene: TRBV21-1; d_gene: -; j_gene: TRBJ2-1; abundance: -
CDR3nt: TGTGCCAGCAGCCCAGGAGGGGAGGGTGAGCAGTTCTTC; CDR3aa: CASSPGGEGEQFF; v_gene: TRBV28; d_gene: TRBD2; j_gene: TRBJ2-1; abundance: -
CDR3nt: TGCGCCAGCAGCGCGACTAGCGGGAGCCTGACAGATACGCAGTATTTT; CDR3aa: CASSATSGSLTDTQYF; v_gene: TRBV5-1; d_gene: TRBD2; j_gene: TRBJ2-3; abundance: -
CDR3nt: TGTGCCAGCAGCTCCCCAGGGCAGCAGTACTTC; CDR3aa: CASSSPGQQYF; v_gene: TRBV6-6; d_gene: -; j_gene: TRBJ2-7; abundance: once
CDR3nt: TGTGCCAGCAGTGAAGCGGGAGGTTCGGGAGATACGCAGTATTTT; CDR3aa: CASSEAGGSGDTQYF; v_gene: TRBV6-4; d_gene: TRBD2; j_gene: TRBJ2-3; abundance: -
CDR3nt: TGCGCCAGCAGTGAGTCTTCCGGGACAGTCTCCTACAATGAGCAGTTCTTC; CDR3aa: CASSESSGTVSYNEQFF; v_gene: TRBV10-1; d_gene: TRBD1; j_gene: TRBJ2-1; abundance: -
CDR3nt: TGTGCCAGCGGGGGCATGGTTGGAACACGGAACACCGGGGAGCTGTTTTTT; CDR3aa: CASGGMVGTRNTGELFF; v_gene: TRBV7-9; d_gene: -; j_gene: TRBJ2-2; abundance: -
CDR3nt: TGTGCCAGCAGCTCCCGGGGGATAGAAACTTTCTTT; CDR3aa: CASSSRGIETFF; v_gene: TRBV11-2; d_gene: -; j_gene: TRBJ1-1; abundance: -
CDR3nt: TGTGCCAGCAGGTCCCGACAGGGCAATGAGCAGTTCTTC; CDR3aa: CASRSRQGNEQFF; v_gene: TRBV5-8; d_gene: TRBD1; j_gene: TRBJ2-1; abundance: once
CDR3nt: TGTGCCAGCAGTTTTTCACAGGGGAACGATGAGCAGTTCTTC; CDR3aa: CASSFSQGNDEQFF; v_gene: TRBV28; d_gene: TRBD1; j_gene: TRBJ2-1; abundance: -
CDR3nt: TGTGCCAGCAGCCCGCGATCACAGGGGGAGCAGTACTTC; CDR3aa: CASSPRSQGEQYF; v_gene: TRBV7-8; d_gene: TRBD1; j_gene: TRBJ2-7; abundance: -
CDR3nt: TGTGCCAGCAGTGTTAAGGCAGGGGGATACTCCGGCAATGAGCAGTTCTTC; CDR3aa: CASSVKAGGYSGNEQFF; v_gene: TRBV6-1; d_gene: TRBD1; j_gene: TRBJ2-1; abundance: -
CDR3nt: TGTGCCAGCAGTTCCCCGGCGGGGGGCGGCAGCTATGGCTACACCTTC; CDR3aa: CASSSPAGGGSYGYTF; v_gene: TRBV28; d_gene: -; j_gene: TRBJ1-2; abundance: once